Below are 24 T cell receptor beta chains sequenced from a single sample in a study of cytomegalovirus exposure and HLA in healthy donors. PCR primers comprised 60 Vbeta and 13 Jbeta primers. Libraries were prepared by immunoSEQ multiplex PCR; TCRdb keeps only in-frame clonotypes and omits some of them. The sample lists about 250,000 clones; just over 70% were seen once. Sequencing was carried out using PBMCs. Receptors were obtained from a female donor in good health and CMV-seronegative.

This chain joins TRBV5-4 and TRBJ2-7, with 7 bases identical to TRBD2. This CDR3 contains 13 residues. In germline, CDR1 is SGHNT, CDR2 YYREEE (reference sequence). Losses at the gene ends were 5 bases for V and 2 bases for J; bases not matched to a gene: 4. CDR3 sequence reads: CASSGGRAYEQYF. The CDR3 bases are TGTGCCAGCAGTGGGGGGAGGGCCTACGAGCAGTACTTC.

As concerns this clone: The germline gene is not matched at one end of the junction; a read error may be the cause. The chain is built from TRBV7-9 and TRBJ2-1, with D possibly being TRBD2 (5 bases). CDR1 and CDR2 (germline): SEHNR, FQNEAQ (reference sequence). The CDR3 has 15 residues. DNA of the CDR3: TGTTCCAGCAGCTTAGGGCTAGCCGATAGGAATGAGCAGTTCTTC. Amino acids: CSSSLGLADRNEQFF.

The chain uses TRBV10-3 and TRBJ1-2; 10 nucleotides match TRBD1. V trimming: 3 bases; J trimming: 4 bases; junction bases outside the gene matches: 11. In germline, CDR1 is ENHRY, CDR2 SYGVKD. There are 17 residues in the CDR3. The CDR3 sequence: CAISDVGTGEALYGYTF. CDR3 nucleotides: TGTGCCATCAGTGACGTCGGGACAGGGGAGGCCCTCTATGGCTACACCTTC.

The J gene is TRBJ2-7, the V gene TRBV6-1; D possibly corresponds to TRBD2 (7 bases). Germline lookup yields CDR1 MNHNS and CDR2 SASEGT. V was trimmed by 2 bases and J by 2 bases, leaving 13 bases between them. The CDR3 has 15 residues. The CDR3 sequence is CASSERGGSTYEQYF. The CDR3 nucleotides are TGTGCCAGCAGTGAAAGGGGGGGTTCGACCTACGAGCAGTACTTC.

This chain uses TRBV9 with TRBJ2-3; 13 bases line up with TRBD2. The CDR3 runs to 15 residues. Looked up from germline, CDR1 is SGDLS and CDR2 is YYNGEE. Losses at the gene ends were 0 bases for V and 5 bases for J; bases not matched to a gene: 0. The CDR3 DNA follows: TGTGCCAGCAGCGTAGGGACTAGCGGGGGAGATACGCAGTATTTT. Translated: CASSVGTSGGDTQYF. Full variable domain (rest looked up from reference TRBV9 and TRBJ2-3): DSGVTQTPKHLITATGQRVTLRCSPRSGDLSVYWYQQSLDQGLQFLIQYYNGEERAKGNILERFSAQQFPDLHSELNLSSLELGDSALYFCASSVGTSGGDTQYFGPGTRLTVL.

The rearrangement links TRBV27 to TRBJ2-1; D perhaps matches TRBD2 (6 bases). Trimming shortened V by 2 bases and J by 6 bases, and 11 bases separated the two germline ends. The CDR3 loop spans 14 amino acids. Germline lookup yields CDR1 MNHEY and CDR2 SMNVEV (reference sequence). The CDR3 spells CASSLAGLPNEQFF. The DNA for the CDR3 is TGTGCCAGCAGTTTAGCGGGGCTGCCCAATGAGCAGTTCTTC.

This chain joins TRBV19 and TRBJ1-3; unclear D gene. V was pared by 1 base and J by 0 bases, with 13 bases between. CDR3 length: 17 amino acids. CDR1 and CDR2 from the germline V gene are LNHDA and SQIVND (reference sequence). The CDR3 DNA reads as TGTGCCAGTAGTATAGGCGGGCAGGCGAGCTCTGGAAACACCATATATTTT. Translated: CASSIGGQASSGNTIYF.

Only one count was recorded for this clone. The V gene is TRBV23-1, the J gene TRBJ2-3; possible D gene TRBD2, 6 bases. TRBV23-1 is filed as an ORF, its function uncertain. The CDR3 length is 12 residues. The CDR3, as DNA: TGCGCAGCTCGAGACCCCGGGAGCGCGCAGTATTTT. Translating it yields CAARDPGSAQYF.

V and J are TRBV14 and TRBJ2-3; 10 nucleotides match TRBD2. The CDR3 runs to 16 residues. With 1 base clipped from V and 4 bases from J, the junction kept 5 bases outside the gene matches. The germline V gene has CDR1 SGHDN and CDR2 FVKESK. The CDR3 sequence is CASSQVPSGGADTQYF. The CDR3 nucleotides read TGTGCCAGCAGCCAAGTTCCCAGCGGGGGGGCAGATACGCAGTATTTT.

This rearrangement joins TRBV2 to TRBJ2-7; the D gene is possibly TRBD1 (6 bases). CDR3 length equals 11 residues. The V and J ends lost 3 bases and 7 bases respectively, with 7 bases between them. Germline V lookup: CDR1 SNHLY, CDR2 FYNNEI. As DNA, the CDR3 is TGTGCCAGCAGTGATAGGGGGGAGCAGTACTTC. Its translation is CASSDRGEQYF. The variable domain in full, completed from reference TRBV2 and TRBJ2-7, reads EPEVTQTPSHQVTQMGQEVILRCVPISNHLYFYWYRQILGQKVEFLVSFYNNEISEKSEIFDDQFSVERPDGSNFTLKIRSTKLEDSAMYFCASSDRGEQYFGPGTRLTVT.

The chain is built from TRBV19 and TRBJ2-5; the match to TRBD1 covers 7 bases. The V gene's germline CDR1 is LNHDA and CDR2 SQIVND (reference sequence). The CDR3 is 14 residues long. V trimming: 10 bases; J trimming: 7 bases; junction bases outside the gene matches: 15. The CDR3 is CATRRDSPLGTQYF. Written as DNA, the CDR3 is TGTGCCACCCGACGGGACAGCCCGTTGGGGACCCAGTACTTC.

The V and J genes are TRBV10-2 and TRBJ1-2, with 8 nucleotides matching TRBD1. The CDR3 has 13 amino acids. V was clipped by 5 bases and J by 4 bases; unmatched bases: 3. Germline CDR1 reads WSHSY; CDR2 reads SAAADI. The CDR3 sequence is CASSPGTGYGYTF. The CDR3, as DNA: TGCGCCAGCAGTCCTGGGACAGGCTATGGCTACACCTTC.

The CDR3 coding sequence is TGTGCCAGCAGCTTAGGGGGACAGCGGCCCCTTTCCTACAATGAGCAGTTCTTC. Its translation is CASSLGGQRPLSYNEQFF. The chain employs TRBV5-4 and TRBJ2-1; 7 bases line up with TRBD1. This CDR3 spans 18 amino acids. CDR1 and CDR2 (germline): SGHNT, YYREEE (reference sequence). The trim removed 2 bases at V and 1 base at J, leaving 12 bases unmatched. Filled out from reference TRBV5-4 and TRBJ2-1, the complete variable domain reads ETGVTQSPTHLIKTRGQQVTLRCSSQSGHNTVSWYQQALGQGPQFIFQYYREEENGRGNFPPRFSGLQFPNYSSELNVNALELDDSALYLCASSLGGQRPLSYNEQFFGPGTRLTVL.

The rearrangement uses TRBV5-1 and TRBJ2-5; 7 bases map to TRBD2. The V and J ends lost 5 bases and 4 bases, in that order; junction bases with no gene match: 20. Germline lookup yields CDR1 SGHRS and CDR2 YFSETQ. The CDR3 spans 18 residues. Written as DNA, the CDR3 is TGCGCCAGCAGATCCCGGGGAGGGGTCATGGTACAAGGAGAGACCCAGTACTTC. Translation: CASRSRGGVMVQGETQYF.

The CDR3 DNA reads TGTGCCAGCAGCCCGCGGACAGGGAAGAATGAAAAACTGTTTTTT. It codes for CASSPRTGKNEKLFF. The rearrangement uses TRBV5-4 and TRBJ1-4; 8 bases are a match to TRBD1. The ends lost 4 bases at V and 5 bases at J; junction bases unmatched: 7. Per germline, CDR1 SGHNT and CDR2 YYREEE (reference sequence). This CDR3 comprises 15 residues.

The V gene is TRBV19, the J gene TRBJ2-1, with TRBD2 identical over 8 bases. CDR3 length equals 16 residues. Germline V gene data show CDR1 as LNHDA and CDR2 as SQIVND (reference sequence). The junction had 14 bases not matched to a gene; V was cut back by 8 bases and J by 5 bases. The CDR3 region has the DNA TGTGCCAGTTCCTCGGGGGGGCGGGAGAGGAACAATGAGCAGTTCTTC. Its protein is CASSSGGRERNNEQFF.

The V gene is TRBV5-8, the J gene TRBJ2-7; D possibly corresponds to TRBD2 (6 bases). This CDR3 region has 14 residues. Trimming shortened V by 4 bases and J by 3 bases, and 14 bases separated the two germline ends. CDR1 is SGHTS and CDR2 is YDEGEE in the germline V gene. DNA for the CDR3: TGTGCCAGCAGCCAAGGGACTTGGATCTACGAGCAGTACTTC. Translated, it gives CASSQGTWIYEQYF.

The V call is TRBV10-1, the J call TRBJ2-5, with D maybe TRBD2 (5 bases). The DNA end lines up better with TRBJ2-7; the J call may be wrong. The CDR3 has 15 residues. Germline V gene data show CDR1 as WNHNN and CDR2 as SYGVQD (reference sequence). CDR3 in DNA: TGCGCCAGCAGCGGTGTTCGGGGTTTGGCCTACGAGCAGTACTTC. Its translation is CASSGVRGLAYEQYF.

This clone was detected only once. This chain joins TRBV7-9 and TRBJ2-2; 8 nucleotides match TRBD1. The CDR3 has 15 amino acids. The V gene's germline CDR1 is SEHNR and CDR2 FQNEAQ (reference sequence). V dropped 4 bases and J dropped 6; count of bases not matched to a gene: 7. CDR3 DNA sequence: TGTGCCAGCAGCTCGACAGGGGAAATTGCCGGGGAGCTGTTTTTT. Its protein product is CASSSTGEIAGELFF.

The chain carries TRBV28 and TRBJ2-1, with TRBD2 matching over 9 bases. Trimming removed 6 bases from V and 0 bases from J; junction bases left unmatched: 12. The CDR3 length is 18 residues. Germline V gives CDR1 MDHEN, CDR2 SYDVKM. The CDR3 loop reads CASSTRLAERSSYNEQFF. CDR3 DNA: TGTGCCAGCAGCACACGACTAGCGGAGAGGAGCTCCTACAATGAGCAGTTCTTC.

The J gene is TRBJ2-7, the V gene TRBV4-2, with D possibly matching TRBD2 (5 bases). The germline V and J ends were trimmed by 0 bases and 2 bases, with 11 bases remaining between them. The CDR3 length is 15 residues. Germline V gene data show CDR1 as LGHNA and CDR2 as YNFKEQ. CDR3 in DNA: TGTGCCAGCAGCCAAGATCGGGGAGCCCCCTACGAGCAGTACTTC. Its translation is CASSQDRGAPYEQYF.

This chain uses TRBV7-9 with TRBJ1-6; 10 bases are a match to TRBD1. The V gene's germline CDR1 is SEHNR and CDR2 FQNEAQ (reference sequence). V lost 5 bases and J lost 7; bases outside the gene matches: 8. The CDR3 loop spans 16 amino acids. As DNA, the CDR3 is TGTGCCAGCAGCCTAGGGACAGGGGAATACAATTCACCCCTCCACTTT. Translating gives CASSLGTGEYNSPLHF.

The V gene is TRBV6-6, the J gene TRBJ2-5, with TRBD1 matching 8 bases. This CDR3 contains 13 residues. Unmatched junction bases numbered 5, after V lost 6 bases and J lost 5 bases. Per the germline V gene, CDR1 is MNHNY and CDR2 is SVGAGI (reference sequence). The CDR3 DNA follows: TGTGCCAGCAGCCGACGGACAGGGGAGACCCAGTACTTC. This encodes CASSRRTGETQYF.

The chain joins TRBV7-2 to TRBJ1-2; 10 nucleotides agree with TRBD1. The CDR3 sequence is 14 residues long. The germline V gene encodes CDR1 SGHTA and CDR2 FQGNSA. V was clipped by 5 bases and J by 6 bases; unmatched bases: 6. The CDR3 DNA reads TGTGCCAGCAGCCGACAGGGGGCGCCTGATGGCTACACCTTC. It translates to CASSRQGAPDGYTF.